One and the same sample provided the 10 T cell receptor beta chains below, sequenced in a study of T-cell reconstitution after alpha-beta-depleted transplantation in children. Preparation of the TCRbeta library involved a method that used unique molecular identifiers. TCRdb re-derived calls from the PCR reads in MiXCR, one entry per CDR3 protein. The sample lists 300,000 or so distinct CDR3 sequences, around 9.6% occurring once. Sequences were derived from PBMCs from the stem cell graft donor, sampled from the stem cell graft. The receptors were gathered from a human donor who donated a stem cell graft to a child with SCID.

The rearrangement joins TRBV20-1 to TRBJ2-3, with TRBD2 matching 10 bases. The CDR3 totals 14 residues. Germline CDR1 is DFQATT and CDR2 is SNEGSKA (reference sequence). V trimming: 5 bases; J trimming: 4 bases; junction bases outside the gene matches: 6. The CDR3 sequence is CSALPGLASDTQYF. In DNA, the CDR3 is TGCAGTGCTCTCCCGGGACTAGCGTCAGATACGCAGTATTTT.

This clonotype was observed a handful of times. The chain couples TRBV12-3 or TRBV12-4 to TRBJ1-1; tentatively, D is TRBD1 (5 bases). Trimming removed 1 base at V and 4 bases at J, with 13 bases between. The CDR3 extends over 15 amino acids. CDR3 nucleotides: TGTGCCAGCAGTTTAGGCTGGGAAGGGGTCACTGAAGCTTTCTTT. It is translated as CASSLGWEGVTEAFF.

CDR3 in DNA: TGTGCCAGCATCCCCCCGGGACTACAAGAGACCCAGTACTTC. The encoded protein is CASIPPGLQETQYF. This rearrangement joins TRBV12-3 or TRBV12-4 to TRBJ2-5, with 7 bases lining up with TRBD2. V dropped 7 bases and J dropped 2; count of bases not matched to a gene: 7. The CDR3 extends over 14 amino acids.

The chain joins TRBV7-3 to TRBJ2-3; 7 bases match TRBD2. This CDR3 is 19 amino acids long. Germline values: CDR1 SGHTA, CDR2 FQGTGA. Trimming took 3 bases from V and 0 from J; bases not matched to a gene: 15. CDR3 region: CASSFEVERGPRSTDTQYF. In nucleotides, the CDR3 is TGTGCCAGCAGCTTCGAAGTCGAGCGGGGACCTCGAAGCACAGATACGCAGTATTTT.

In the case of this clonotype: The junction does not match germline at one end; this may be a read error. CDR3 DNA sequence: TGCTGTGCTAGAAGTTTTAAGGCGGACGCCGCAACCACAGATACGCAGTATTTT. Its protein product is CCARSFKADAATTDTQYF. This sequence joins TRBV20-1 and TRBJ2-3; D not certain. The CDR3 extends over 18 amino acids. Germline V gene sequence: CDR1 DFQATT, CDR2 SNEGSKA (reference sequence).

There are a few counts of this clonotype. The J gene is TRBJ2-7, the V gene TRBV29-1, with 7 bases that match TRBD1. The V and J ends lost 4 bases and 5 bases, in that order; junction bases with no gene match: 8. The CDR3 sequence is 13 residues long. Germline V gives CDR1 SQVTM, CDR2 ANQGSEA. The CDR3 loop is CSVGRQGFNEQYF. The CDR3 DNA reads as TGCAGCGTTGGCCGACAGGGTTTTAACGAGCAGTACTTC.

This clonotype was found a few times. The CDR3 DNA reads as TGTGCCAGCAGCTTAGACCCGCGGCCCGGTAATGAGCAGTTCTTC. It yields the protein CASSLDPRPGNEQFF. V gene TRBV7-2 combines with J gene TRBJ2-1; no clear D. The CDR3 loop spans 15 amino acids. Deletions cut 1 base from V and 7 bases from J, with 14 bases between. Germline CDR1 and CDR2: SGHTA and FQGNSA.

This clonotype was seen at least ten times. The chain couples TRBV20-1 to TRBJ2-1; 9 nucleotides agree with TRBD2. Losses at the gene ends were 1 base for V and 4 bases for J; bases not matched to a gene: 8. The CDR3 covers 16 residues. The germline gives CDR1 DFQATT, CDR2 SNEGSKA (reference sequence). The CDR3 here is CSARGLAGSHYNEQFF. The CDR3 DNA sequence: TGCAGTGCTAGAGGGCTAGCGGGGAGCCATTACAATGAGCAGTTCTTC.

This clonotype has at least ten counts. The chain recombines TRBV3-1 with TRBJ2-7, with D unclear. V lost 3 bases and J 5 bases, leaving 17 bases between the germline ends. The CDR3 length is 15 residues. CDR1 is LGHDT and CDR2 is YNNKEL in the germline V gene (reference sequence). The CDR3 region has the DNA TGTGCCAGCAGCCATAGACCGGGTCCGACGAACGAGCAGTACTTC. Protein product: CASSHRPGPTNEQYF.

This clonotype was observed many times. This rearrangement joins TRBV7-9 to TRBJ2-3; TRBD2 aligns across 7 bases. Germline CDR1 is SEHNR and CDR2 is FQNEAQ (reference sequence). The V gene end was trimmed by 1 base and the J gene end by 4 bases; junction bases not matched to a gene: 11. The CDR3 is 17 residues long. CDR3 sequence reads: CASSLVTGGTLSDTQYF. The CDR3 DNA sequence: TGTGCCAGCAGCTTAGTAACCGGGGGGACCCTTTCAGATACGCAGTATTTT. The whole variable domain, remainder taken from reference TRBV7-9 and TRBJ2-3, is DTGVSQNPRHKITKRGQNVTFRCDPISEHNRLYWYRQTLGQGPEFLTYFQNEAQLEKSRLLSDRFSAERPKGSFSTLEIQRTEQGDSAMYLCASSLVTGGTLSDTQYFGPGTRLTVL.